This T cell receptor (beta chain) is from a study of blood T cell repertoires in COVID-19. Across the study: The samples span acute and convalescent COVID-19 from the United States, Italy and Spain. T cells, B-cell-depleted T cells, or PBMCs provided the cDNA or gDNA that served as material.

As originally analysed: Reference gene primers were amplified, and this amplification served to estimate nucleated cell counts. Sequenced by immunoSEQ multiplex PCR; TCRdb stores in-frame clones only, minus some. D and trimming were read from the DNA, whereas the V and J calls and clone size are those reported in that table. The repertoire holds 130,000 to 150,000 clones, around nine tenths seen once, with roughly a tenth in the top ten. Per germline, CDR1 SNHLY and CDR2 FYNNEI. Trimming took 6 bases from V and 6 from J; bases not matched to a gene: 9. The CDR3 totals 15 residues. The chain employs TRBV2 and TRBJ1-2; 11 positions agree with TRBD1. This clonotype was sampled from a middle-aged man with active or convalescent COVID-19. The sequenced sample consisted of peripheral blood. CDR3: CASSRGTGGRDGYTF. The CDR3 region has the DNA TGTGCCAGCAGCCGCGGGACAGGGGGAAGAGATGGCTACACCTTC.